This T cell receptor beta chain came from a study of cytomegalovirus exposure and HLA in healthy donors (dated by TCRdb to between 2016 and 2019). Study-level background: In an earlier analysis of several hundred of the donors, approximately 300 Gb of sequence data and approximately 100 million unique TCR beta sequences from 180 million or so T cells were reported. An early release that covered several hundred HLA-typed donors contained around 300 gigabases of sequencing data and roughly 84 million unique TCR sequences. Of the roughly 400 genotyped donors, 65% to 90% fell in the genetic ancestry cluster associated with self-reported Caucasian donors. The study was designed to test whether signatures of past pathogen exposure could be identified by cataloging public T cell receptors. Using immunosequencing, the study profiled T cell repertoires from fewer than 700 subjects and related those repertoires to cytomegalovirus serostatus. Along with the roughly 610-subject first cohort, a separate validation cohort of more than 90 different subjects was used. To predict cytomegalovirus infection status, the study combined high-throughput TCR immunosequencing, statistical association of individual TCRs with disease status, and machine learning. In a later analysis, previously published TCR beta repertoires from 670 or so donors were re-analyzed and high-resolution HLA genotyping was added so that TCR occurrence patterns could be studied. The later analysis used no new phenotypic data to find candidate immune exposures, relying instead on TCR beta sequences and their occurrence across donors. In an earlier analysis of a few hundred of the donors, high-throughput TCR beta sequencing was used to judge whether each TCR beta V gene segment behaved as functional or pseudogenic. Alongside the repertoire data, information on donor age, sex, ethnicity and CMV serostatus was compiled. A later genetic analysis took genome-wide SNP genotypes for about 65% of the 666 donors and used that subset as a discovery cohort. Every repertoire in the discovery cohort had been generated on one and the same sequencing platform. Both class I and class II loci were covered by HLA typing, at four-digit resolution. Typing coverage differed by locus: A, B, C, DRB1 and DQB1 were typed in about 629-640 donors, DQA1 in about 500, DPA1 in some 610, and DPB1 in around 440. Roughly 5 DR-DQ haplotypes were treated as single units for association and clustering because of strong linkage in the cohort. On average, over 200,000 unique TCR beta nucleotide sequences were sequenced per donor among more than 350 genotyped donors of the cohort, with around 19% of those sequences being non-productive.

Per the germline V gene, SQVTM is the CDR1 and ANQGSEA is the CDR2. Reading from cysteine to phenylalanine, the CDR3 counts 14 amino acids. The entry retains the CDR3 DNA only, 42 bases that are in frame from base 1. V ends up 6 bases short and J 2 bases short, with an unmatched junction base count of 9. The cohort comprised 550 to 700 healthy bone marrow donors. All cohort members were sampled while nominally healthy, although unrecorded immune exposures were likely present. The donor tested CMV seropositive, placing the donor among the 310 or so seropositive members of the cohort. A peripheral blood sample was collected from each donor, and TCR beta sequencing was performed on peripheral blood mononuclear cells. Genomic DNA extraction from the blood cell samples was performed with the Qiagen DNeasy Blood Extraction Kit. Concerning this clone itself: Its antigen remains undetermined. Base qualities are not at hand, and no much larger clone is one base apart.

Library construction relied on the immunoSEQ multiplex PCR assay. A mixture of 60 forward primers for TCR Vbeta segments and 13 reverse primers for TCR Jbeta segments was used in the multiplex PCR. The CDR3 region of rearranged TCR beta genes was amplified from genomic DNA with a multiplex PCR assay. Amplified TCR beta libraries were sequenced as 87-base-pair reads on the Illumina HiSeq System. The authors processed their data as follows. Across the 670 or so repertoires, a later analysis counted around 80 million unique TCR beta chains, 9.5 million to 13 million of which were shared by at least two donors. To remove PCR and sequencing errors, raw reads were error-corrected and collapsed into unique sequences using a nearest-neighbor algorithm that merged closely related sequences. V, D and J gene segments were assigned by aligning CDR3 sequences to IMGT reference sequences. For a sequence to be retained, at least a six-nucleotide match to both a V gene segment and a J gene segment was required. A rearrangement was called productive if the CDR3 had no stop codons and remained in frame with V and J, and every other rearrangement was called non-productive. CDR3 was defined by IMGT convention, running from the second conserved V-encoded cysteine to the conserved J-encoded phenylalanine. The earlier analysis of 500 to 650 of the donors excluded any sequence lacking an unambiguous match to a single V gene segment. In an earlier analysis of about 590 of the donors, a V segment was called functional when productive rearrangements were above 56.7%, and segregating when the standard deviation between donors exceeded 5%. A statistical classification framework was developed to diagnose cytomegalovirus status using the catalog of TCR beta chain sequences. A later analysis assigned V and J genes by comparing TCR nucleotide sequences with IMGT/GENE-DB human TR gene sequences. A later analysis assigned CDR3 sequences and most-parsimonious VDJ recombination scenarios with the TCRdist pipeline. In a later analysis, each TCR beta chain was defined by its CDR3 amino acid sequence together with its V-gene family, and reads without a unique V-gene family were excluded. In a later analysis, around 650 highly shared, low-generation-probability nucleotide sequences were removed to address suspected cross-contamination and a sequencing artifact. For each public chain, a later analysis derived a clonal expansion index from normalized ranks of inferred template counts within each repertoire. In a later analysis, generation probabilities were computed using a VDJ recombination model fitted to out-of-frame rearrangements, and the results were checked against IGoR. A later analysis scored TCR-TCR, TCR-HLA and TCR-CMV co-occurrence with hypergeometric tests, applying a repertoire-size bias correction to TCR pairs. A later analysis estimated false discovery rates by permuting HLA or CMV assignments 20 times. In a later analysis, co-occurring TCRs were grouped with DBSCAN, and TCRdist sequence similarity was added when clustering was performed within HLA-allele-positive subsets. For co-occurrence clustering, repertoires with fewer than 30,000 or more than 120,000 public chains were excluded, along with roughly 5 repertoires with anomalous nucleotide sharing. TCRdb limited this immuneACCESS table to in-frame rearrangements with V and J called. A share of clones is missing; checked studies link under half to unresolved V genes, and the rest is unexplained. For V, J and clone size, that table is used; D and trimming come from the DNA. The sample includes tens of thousands of clones, with 60% to 85% observed a single time. 5.5% of the sample is taken by the ten largest.

Summary of the overall study and its limitations: A later analysis found that HLA-associated TCR beta chains were more clonally expanded and had lower generation probabilities than equally common non-associated chains. The study listed approximately 150 TCR beta chains as associated with cytomegalovirus. In a later genetic analysis, fewer N-insertions in productive TCRs were reported among donors in an Asian-associated ancestry cluster than the roughly 640-donor mean. Immune exposure information for the cohort was limited to CMV serostatus. According to a later analysis, parvovirus B19, influenza, CMV and Epstein-Barr virus appeared linked to several top co-occurrence clusters. The authors suggested that the approach could potentially be extended to other disease states and immunological phenotypes. A later analysis associated 16,951 TCR beta sequences with specific HLA alleles at a false discovery rate of 0.05. Correlated functional status among segregating V segments might reflect linkage disequilibrium, but an unknown experimental factor could not be ruled out. The presence/absence analyses assumed that sequencing depth was roughly uniform across donors, and that assumption may not be true. Most CMV-associated TCR beta chains appeared to be HLA-restricted in a later analysis, and the HLA associations seemed to be driven largely by CMV exposure. The sequencing pipeline was judged likely to have produced a cluster of highly shared sequence variants as a technical artifact. A later genetic analysis associated a missense DCLRE1C variant with V-gene and J-gene trimming of TCR beta chains, and an independent cohort replicated the association. Because HLA typing was missing for some donors at each locus, association tests included only the typed subset. Only TCR beta chains were sequenced in this cohort, and the absence of alpha or paired-chain data limited detectable features. Most TCR sequences were observed very rarely across donors, whereas some public TCRs were present in many individuals. In vitro tests confirmed that a few of the cytomegalovirus-associated TCR beta chains recognize cytomegalovirus antigens. In an earlier analysis of roughly 500 of the donors, most TCR beta V segments appeared in productive rearrangements about 87% or about 30% of the time, broadly matching IMGT annotations. A further reported finding was that TCR beta sequences accurately predicted the HLA-A and HLA-B alleles for most subjects in the first cohort. In both the original and validation cohorts, the classifier was reported to diagnose cytomegalovirus status with high specificity and sensitivity. When HLA alleles, especially DR and DQ, strongly co-occurred, attributing TCR associations to individual alleles was difficult. Because counts were too low, approximately 18 rarely observed V segments, including chromosome 9 orphons, were excluded from the earlier analysis of 587 of the donors. The 87-base-pair reads could not distinguish some IMGT-functional V segments, including TRBV6-2 and TRBV6-3, so those segments were excluded. A later analysis found that TCR association rates varied across HLA loci, with DRB1 alleles showing the most associated TCRs and HLA-C alleles the fewest.

Input material: PBMCs. Recombination joined TRBV29-1 with TRBJ2-7; 8 central nucleotides agree with TRBD1. The clonotype originates from a male donor in good health and CMV-seropositive. The bases read TGCAGCGTGCGCGGGACAGGAAAAACCTACGAGCAGTACTTC. It is translated as CSVRGTGKTYEQYF.